This T cell receptor beta chain stems from a study of post-analysis software for immune sequencing data (dated by TCRdb to between 2014 and 2017). For the study in its entirety: Relapsing-remitting, secondary progressive and progressive-relapsing multiple sclerosis were recorded as disease courses, and subtype annotation was lacking for some patients. Patient repertoires were compared against about a dozen previously published healthy control repertoires from donors aged roughly 6 to 28 years. A subset of samples was prepared in parallel using single-end sample barcoding, then pooled and co-amplified after Illumina adapter ligation. What the authors observed across the whole study: The control group was slightly older than the multiple sclerosis patient group. Multiple sclerosis patients had significantly lower normalized Chao1 diversity than controls, a result that suggests substantial peripheral T-cell clonal expansion. Strong co-clustering of samples prepared in the same batch was shown by direct clustering with F measure, prompting a batch-effect correction. Patients showed significantly higher frequencies than controls for about five TRBV segments, among them TRBV5-6, TRBV5-1 and TRBV20-1.

CDR1 is given as KGHSH and CDR2 as LQKENI, both from the germline V gene. The germline ends are 12 bases apart after V is trimmed by 4 bases and J by 5 bases. Counted from cysteine to phenylalanine, this CDR3 has 13 amino acids. Only the CDR3 DNA stays, 39 bases, in frame from base 1. Libraries were prepared through PCR. The sequencer was an Illumina HiSeq 2500. To reduce PCR and sequencing biases, unique molecular identifiers were incorporated into the TCR beta cDNA libraries. Per 1 to 10 million input T cells, roughly 500,000 cDNA molecules were obtained, such that each molecule approximated one T cell. The patient libraries were prepared and sequenced with the same protocol used for the earlier healthy control dataset. Within a given batch, samples were prepared together, multiplexed and sequenced on the same HiSeq lane. As for the original processing: MIGEC handled the raw barcoded reads, throwing out single-read molecular identifier groups before consensus assembly and CDR3 extraction. Clonotype tables were post-analysed with VDJtools, normalizing diversity by down-sampling all datasets to the smallest sample size. In repertoire overlap clustering, CDR3 amino acid sequences, but not nucleotide sequences, were matched to correct batch-related cross-sample contamination. TCRdb reran the public reads through fastp at Q25 and MiXCR, keeping productive beta chains. Here each entry gathers all rows of one CDR3 protein and keeps the most common genes and DNA. What appears here as the V and J calls and clone size reflects TCRdb's work, not the paper's. The sample records fewer than 900,000 distinct CDR3 sequences, roughly 50% of which are singletons. The ten largest clones capture roughly 5.2% of the sample.

TCR beta repertoires were profiled from peripheral blood of more than ten young patients with multiple sclerosis to demonstrate the VDJtools post-analysis software. The multiple sclerosis patients were children and adolescents between roughly 6 and 17 years of age. A note on this clonotype: Its antigen remains unidentified. No per-base quality is available; no much larger clone lies one base away.

Sample: blood. Recombination connected TRBV18 to TRBJ2-7; the D gene is not confidently resolved. The TCR sequence derives from a girl aged 10 to 17 with multiple sclerosis. The DNA is as follows: TGTGCCAGCTCACAGTACAGAGGCGACGAGCAGTACTTC. Its protein reads: CASSQYRGDEQYF. With the rest looked up from the reference TRBV18 and TRBJ2-7 genes rather than sequenced, the full variable domain is NAGVMQNPRHLVRRRGQEARLRCSPMKGHSHVYWYRQLPEEGLKFMVYLQKENIIDESGMPKERFSAEFPKEGPSILRIQQVVRGDSAAYFCASSQYRGDEQYFGPGTRLTVT.